These 22 T cell receptor beta chains came from one sample sequenced in a study of CD8 T cells in Susac syndrome. With random hexamers, reverse transcription was performed on roughly 0.45 to 1 ug of RNA. One entry per CDR3 protein, called by TCRdb with MiXCR from the immunoSEQ multiplex PCR reads. The sample includes about 130,000 distinct CDR3 sequences, around nine tenths of them seen just once. The sample was CD8+ T cells from PBMCs. These TCRs come from a human donor with multiple sclerosis.

The chain combines TRBV27 with TRBJ2-6, with 14 bases identical to TRBD2. Germline V gives CDR1 MNHEY, CDR2 SMNVEV (reference sequence). Trimming at V came to 7 bases and at J to 2 bases, leaving 4 bases not matched to a gene. The CDR3 extends over 17 amino acids. The CDR3 loop reads CASKGLAGGAGANVLTF. The CDR3, as DNA: TGTGCCAGCAAAGGACTAGCGGGAGGAGCTGGGGCCAACGTCCTGACTTTC. Full variable domain (outside the CDR3, taken from reference TRBV27 and TRBJ2-6): EAQVTQNPRYLITVTGKKLTVTCSQNMNHEYMSWYRQDPGLGLRQIYYSMNVEVTDKGDVPEGYKVSRKEKRNFPLILESPSPNQTSLYFCASKGLAGGAGANVLTFGAGSRLTVL.

V gene TRBV20-1 combines with J gene TRBJ2-2; 10 nucleotides agree with TRBD2. Trimming removed 0 bases from V and 6 bases from J; junction bases left unmatched: 13. The CDR3 spans 18 residues. Germline assignment: CDR1 DFQATT and CDR2 SNEGSKA (reference sequence). The CDR3 loop is CSARERAGGPIVAGELFF. The DNA for the CDR3 is TGCAGTGCTAGAGAAAGAGCGGGAGGGCCAATTGTGGCCGGGGAGCTGTTTTTT.

This chain links TRBV6-6 with TRBJ1-1, with 7 bases identical to TRBD1. The CDR3 has 14 amino acids. With 5 bases clipped from V and 3 bases from J, the junction kept 6 bases outside the gene matches. From germline, CDR1 is MNHNY and CDR2 SVGAGI (reference sequence). The CDR3 region has the DNA TGTGCCAGCAGTCCCGCGGACAGGTACACTGAAGCTTTCTTT. Amino acid sequence: CASSPADRYTEAFF.

The chain recombines TRBV13 with TRBJ2-7; TRBD1 agrees at 7 bases. V lost 2 bases, J lost 2 bases, and 3 bases stayed unmatched. CDR1 and CDR2 from the germline V gene are PRHDT and FYEKMQ (reference sequence). CDR3 length equals 14 residues. In nucleotides, the CDR3 is TGTGCCAGCAGCTTACCCACAGGGGCCTACGAGCAGTACTTC. This translates into CASSLPTGAYEQYF.

The V gene is TRBV28, the J gene TRBJ2-3; D is unresolved. The germline V gene has CDR1 MDHEN and CDR2 SYDVKM. The CDR3 has 15 amino acids. V was shortened by 5 bases and J by 2 bases, with 14 bases between the two germline ends. Here the CDR3 DNA reads TGTGCCAGCAGTATTCTCGCTGATGCCACAGATACGCAGTATTTT. Encoded protein: CASSILADATDTQYF.

CDR3 sequence reads: CASNRGTEAFF. The DNA for the CDR3 is TGTGCCAGCAACAGGGGAACTGAAGCTTTCTTT. The rearrangement uses TRBV27 and TRBJ1-1; 7 positions agree with TRBD1. The CDR3 sequence is 11 residues long. Germline values: CDR1 MNHEY, CDR2 SMNVEV (reference sequence). Germline trimming cut 7 bases from V and 5 bases from J; bases unmatched to any gene: 1.

The chain joins TRBV10-1 to TRBJ2-7; perhaps TRBD2 as D (6 bases). Trimming left V 5 bases short and J 6 bases short, with 14 bases between. The CDR3 totals 13 residues. Germline V gene sequence: CDR1 WNHNN, CDR2 SYGVQD (reference sequence). This CDR3 reads CASSPGTPLEQYF. The CDR3 nucleotides are TGCGCCAGCAGTCCCGGGACTCCCCTCGAGCAGTACTTC.

This clonotype was seen just once. The J gene is TRBJ2-1, the V gene TRBV12-3 or TRBV12-4, with 10 bases aligning to TRBD2. This CDR3 has 15 amino acids. Unmatched junction bases numbered 4, after V lost 6 bases and J lost 2 bases. DNA for the CDR3: TGTGCCAGCAGAGATCTAGCGGGAGCCTACAATGAGCAGTTCTTC. It yields the protein CASRDLAGAYNEQFF.

The CDR3 nucleotides read TGTGCCAGCAGTTTAGGGTCGGCTAGCGGAGCCTACGAGCAGTACTTC. Translating gives CASSLGSASGAYEQYF. The genes are TRBV27 and TRBJ2-7; 7 positions agree with TRBD2. The CDR3 runs 16 residues. V was pared by 2 bases and J by 2 bases, with 9 bases of the junction left unmatched. The germline gives CDR1 MNHEY, CDR2 SMNVEV (reference sequence).

The rearrangement joins TRBV29-1 to TRBJ2-1, with 9 bases aligning to TRBD1. CDR1 and CDR2 (germline): SQVTM, ANQGSEA. The V and J ends lost 6 bases and 9 bases, in that order; junction bases with no gene match: 6. CDR3 length equals 12 residues. CDR3 in amino acids: CSVYRGQGEQFF. CDR3 nucleotides: TGCAGCGTCTACAGGGGGCAGGGTGAGCAGTTCTTC.

The V gene is TRBV15, the J gene TRBJ2-5; 8 bases agree with TRBD2. Germline CDR1 is LNHNV and CDR2 is YYDKDF (reference sequence). The CDR3 length is 15 residues. V lost 0 bases, J lost 6 bases, and 6 bases stayed unmatched. CDR3 sequence: CATSRDRGGGQTQYF. CDR3 sequence (DNA): TGTGCCACCAGCAGAGATCGGGGGGGCGGCCAGACCCAGTACTTC.

The chain couples TRBV6-2 or TRBV6-3 to TRBJ2-3, with 10 bases identical to TRBD2. This CDR3 is built from 16 residues. The V segment lost 4 bases and the J segment 2 bases; nucleotides outside the gene matches: 6. The V gene's germline CDR1 is MNHEY and CDR2 SVGEGT. CDR3 region: CASSSGLASPTDTQYF. The CDR3, as DNA: TGTGCCAGCAGTTCGGGACTAGCGAGCCCCACAGATACGCAGTATTTT.

The genes are TRBV12-3 or TRBV12-4 and TRBJ2-7; possible D gene TRBD1, 6 bases. The V end was cut by 5 bases, the J end by 3 bases, with 14 bases between. The CDR3 has 14 residues. This CDR3 reads CASSLGTTVYEQYF. The DNA for the CDR3 is TGTGCCAGCAGTCTGGGGACAACTGTCTACGAGCAGTACTTC.

V gene TRBV23-1 combines with J gene TRBJ1-2, with a possible D match to TRBD1 (5 bases). TRBV23-1 is an open reading frame, and its role is uncertain. Between the trimmed V and J ends, which lost 2 bases and 6 bases, there was a span of 19 bases. The length of the CDR3 is 16 residues. CDR3 protein: CASSQLGSGGLHGYTF. In DNA form, the CDR3 reads TGCGCCAGCAGTCAACTGGGGTCGGGGGGTCTTCATGGCTACACCTTC.

The chain couples TRBV28 to TRBJ1-3; D ambiguous. V shed 6 bases and J shed 3 bases, with 18 bases lying between them. There are 16 residues in the CDR3. CDR1 and CDR2 (germline): MDHEN, SYDVKM. Written as DNA, the CDR3 is TGTGCCAGCAGCCTAGGAGAGGGTCAGAGTGGAAACACCATATATTTT. It yields the protein CASSLGEGQSGNTIYF.

V usage is TRBV20-1 and J usage is TRBJ1-4; D unresolved. The CDR3 is made up of 12 amino acids. V was trimmed by 0 bases and J by 8 bases, leaving 7 bases between them. The V gene's germline CDR1 is DFQATT and CDR2 SNEGSKA (reference sequence). The CDR3 loop reads CSARDSPEKLFF. Here the CDR3 DNA reads TGCAGTGCTAGAGATAGCCCGGAAAAACTGTTTTTT.

The J gene is TRBJ2-7, the V gene TRBV7-9; TRBD1 agrees at 7 bases. Germline V CDR1 and CDR2: SEHNR, FQNEAQ (reference sequence). The CDR3 length is 13 residues. Losses at the gene ends were 3 bases for V and 7 bases for J; bases not matched to a gene: 6. Here the CDR3 reads CASSFEGAQEQYF. The CDR3 DNA sequence: TGTGCCAGCAGCTTTGAGGGGGCGCAAGAGCAGTACTTC.

CDR3: CSVGARSSYNEQFF. The CDR3, as DNA: TGCAGCGTTGGGGCACGGAGCTCCTACAATGAGCAGTTCTTC. The chain recombines TRBV29-1 with TRBJ2-1; D not certain. Germline V gives CDR1 SQVTM, CDR2 ANQGSEA. V was clipped by 4 bases and J by 0 bases, with 10 bases between them. The CDR3 runs to 14 residues.

V is TRBV6-5 and J is TRBJ2-4, with 10 bases fitting TRBD1. With V trimmed by 5 bases and J by 9 bases, 10 bases remained unmatched. CDR3 length: 15 amino acids. Germline-derived CDR1 and CDR2 are MNHEY and SVGAGI. The CDR3 is CASSGGQGPSSIQYF. For the CDR3, the DNA is TGTGCCAGCAGTGGGGGACAGGGGCCGAGTAGCATTCAGTACTTC.

V usage is TRBV5-8 and J usage is TRBJ2-1; tentative D call: TRBD2 (6 bases). The germline gives CDR1 SGHTS, CDR2 YDEGEE. CDR3 length equals 16 residues. Trimming shortened V by 4 bases and J by 5 bases, and 19 bases separated the two germline ends. The CDR3 sequence is CASSNGGEQEHNEQFF. The CDR3, as DNA: TGTGCCAGCAGCAACGGAGGGGAACAGGAGCACAATGAGCAGTTCTTC.

This clonotype has just a few counts. V is TRBV27 and J is TRBJ1-1, with D possibly TRBD1 on 5 matching bases. V lost 2 bases and J 0 bases, leaving 7 bases between the germline ends. Germline loops: CDR1 MNHEY, CDR2 SMNVEV (reference sequence). The CDR3 contains 14 residues. In DNA, the CDR3 is TGTGCCAGCAGTTTAGGGACGGTGAACACTGAAGCTTTCTTT. It yields the protein CASSLGTVNTEAFF.

This clonotype was seen a single time. This chain joins TRBV27 and TRBJ1-5, with 10 bases that match TRBD1. The CDR3 consists of 16 residues. CDR1 is MNHEY, CDR2 SMNVEV, per germline (reference sequence). Trimming removed 4 bases from V and 7 bases from J; junction bases left unmatched: 10. Here the CDR3 DNA reads TGTGCCAGCAGTTCCTCGGTGACAGGGGGCCGGCAGCCCCAGCATTTT. Translating it yields CASSSSVTGGRQPQHF.